Described below is a single T cell receptor (beta chain) sequence and its context. The treatment was: approximately 18 received Ad26.COV2.S at low or high dose, single or two shots; about five received placebo; per-sample allocation not given. After the first vaccine or placebo injection, samples were drawn on day 63. The source of the sample is a study of Ad26.COV2.S vaccination and SARS-CoV-2 variants. CDR1 is MDHEN and CDR2 is SYDVKM in the germline V gene. The CDR3 runs to 17 residues. The V end was cut by 3 bases, the J end by 4 bases, with 19 bases between. Clones were sequenced by immunoSEQ multiplex PCR, and TCRdb holds only the in-frame ones, with some missing. The sample has more than 250,000 clones, around 87% seen once.

The clonotype was recovered from a person aged 18-65 years who received the Ad26.COV2.S COVID-19 vaccine or a placebo. The chain carries TRBV28 and TRBJ1-3; maybe TRBD1 (6 bases). The sample in question was peripheral blood, obtained in a trial of Ad26.COV2.S vaccine versus placebo. CDR3 sequence: CASSLGSGVVFGNTIYF. CDR3 sequence (DNA): TGTGCCAGCAGTTTGGGGTCAGGGGTCGTATTCGGAAACACCATATATTTT.